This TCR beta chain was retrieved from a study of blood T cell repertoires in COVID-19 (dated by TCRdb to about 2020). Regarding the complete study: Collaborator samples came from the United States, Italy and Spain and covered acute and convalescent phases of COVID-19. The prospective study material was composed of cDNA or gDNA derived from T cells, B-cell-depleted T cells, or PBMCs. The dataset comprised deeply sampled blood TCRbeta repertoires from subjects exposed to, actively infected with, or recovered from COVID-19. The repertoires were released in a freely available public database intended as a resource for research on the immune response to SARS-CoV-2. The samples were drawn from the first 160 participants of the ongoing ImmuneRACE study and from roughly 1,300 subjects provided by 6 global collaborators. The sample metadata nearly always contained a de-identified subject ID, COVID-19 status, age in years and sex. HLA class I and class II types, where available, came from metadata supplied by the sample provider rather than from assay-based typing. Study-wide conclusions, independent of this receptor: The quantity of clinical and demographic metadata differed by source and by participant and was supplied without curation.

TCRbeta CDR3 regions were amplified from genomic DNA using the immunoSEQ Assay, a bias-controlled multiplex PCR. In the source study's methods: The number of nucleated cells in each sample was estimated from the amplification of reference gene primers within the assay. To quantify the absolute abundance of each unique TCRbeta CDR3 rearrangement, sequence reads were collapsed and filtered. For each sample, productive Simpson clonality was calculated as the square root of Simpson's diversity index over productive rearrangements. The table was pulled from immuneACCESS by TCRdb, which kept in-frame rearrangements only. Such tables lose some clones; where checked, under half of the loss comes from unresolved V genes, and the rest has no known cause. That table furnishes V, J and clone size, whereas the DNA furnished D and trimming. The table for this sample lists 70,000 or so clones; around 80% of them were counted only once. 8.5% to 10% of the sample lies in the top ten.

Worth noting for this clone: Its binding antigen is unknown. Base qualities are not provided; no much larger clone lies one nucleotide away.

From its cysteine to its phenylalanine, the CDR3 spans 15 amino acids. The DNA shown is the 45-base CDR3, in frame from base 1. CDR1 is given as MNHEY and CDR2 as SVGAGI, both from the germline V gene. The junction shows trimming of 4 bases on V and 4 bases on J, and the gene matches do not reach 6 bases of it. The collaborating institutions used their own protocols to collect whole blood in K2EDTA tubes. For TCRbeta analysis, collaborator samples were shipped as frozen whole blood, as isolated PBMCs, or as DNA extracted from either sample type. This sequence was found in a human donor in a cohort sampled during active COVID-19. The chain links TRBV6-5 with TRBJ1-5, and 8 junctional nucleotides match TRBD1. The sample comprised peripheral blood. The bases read TGTGCCAGCAGTTTTGGGACAGGACGGAATCAGCCCCAGCATTTT. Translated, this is CASSFGTGRNQPQHF.